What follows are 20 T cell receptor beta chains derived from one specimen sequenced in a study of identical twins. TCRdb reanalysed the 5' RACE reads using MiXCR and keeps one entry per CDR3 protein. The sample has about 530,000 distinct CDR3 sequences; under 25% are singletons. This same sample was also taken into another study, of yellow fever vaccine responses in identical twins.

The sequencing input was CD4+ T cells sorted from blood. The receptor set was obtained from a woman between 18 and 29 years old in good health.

The CDR3 protein is CASQTGAYEQYV. CDR3 DNA: TGTGCCAGTCAGACAGGGGCCTACGAGCAGTACGTC. The V call is TRBV27, the J call TRBJ2-7; 8 nucleotides agree with TRBD1. Losses at the gene ends were 9 bases for V and 2 bases for J; bases not matched to a gene: 3. Germline lookup yields CDR1 MNHEY and CDR2 SMNVEV (reference sequence). The CDR3 runs to 12 residues.

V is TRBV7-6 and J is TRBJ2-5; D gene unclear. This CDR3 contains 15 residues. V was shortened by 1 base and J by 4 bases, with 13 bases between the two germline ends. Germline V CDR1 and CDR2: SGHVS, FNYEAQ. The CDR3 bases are TGTGCCAGCAGCTTAGAGCCCGTCCGGGTAGAGACCCAGTACTTC. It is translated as CASSLEPVRVETQYF.

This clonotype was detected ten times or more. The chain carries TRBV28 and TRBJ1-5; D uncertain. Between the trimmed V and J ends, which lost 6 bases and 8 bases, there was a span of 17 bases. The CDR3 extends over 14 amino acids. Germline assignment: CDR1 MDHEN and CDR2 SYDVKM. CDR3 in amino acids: CASRSPVVRKPQHF. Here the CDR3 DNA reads TGTGCCAGCAGGTCCCCTGTGGTGCGAAAGCCCCAGCATTTT.

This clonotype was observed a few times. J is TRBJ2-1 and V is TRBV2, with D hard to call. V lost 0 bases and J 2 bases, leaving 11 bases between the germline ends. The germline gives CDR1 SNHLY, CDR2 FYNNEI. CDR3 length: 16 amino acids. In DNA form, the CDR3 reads TGTGCCAGCAGTGAAGCGGTTGACCAAACCTACAATGAGCAGTTCTTC. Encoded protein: CASSEAVDQTYNEQFF.

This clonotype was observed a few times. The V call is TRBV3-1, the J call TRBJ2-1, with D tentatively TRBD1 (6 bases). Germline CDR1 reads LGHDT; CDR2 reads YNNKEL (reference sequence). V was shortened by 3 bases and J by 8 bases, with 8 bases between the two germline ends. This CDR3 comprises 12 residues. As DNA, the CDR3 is TGTGCCAGCAGCCAGACAGGCCATGAGCAGTTCTTC. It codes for CASSQTGHEQFF.

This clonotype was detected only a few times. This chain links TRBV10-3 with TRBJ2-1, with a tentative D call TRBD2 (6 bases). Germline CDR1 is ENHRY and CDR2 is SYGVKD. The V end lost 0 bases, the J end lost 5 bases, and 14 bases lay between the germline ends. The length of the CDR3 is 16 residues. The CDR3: CAISESSGRLDNEQFF. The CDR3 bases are TGTGCCATCAGTGAGTCTTCAGGGCGACTAGACAATGAGCAGTTCTTC.

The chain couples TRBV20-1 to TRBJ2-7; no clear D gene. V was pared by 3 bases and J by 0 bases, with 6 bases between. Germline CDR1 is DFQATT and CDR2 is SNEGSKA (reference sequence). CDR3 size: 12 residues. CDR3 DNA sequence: TGCAGTGCTAGGAGCGTCTCCTACGAGCAGTACGTC. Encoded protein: CSARSVSYEQYV.

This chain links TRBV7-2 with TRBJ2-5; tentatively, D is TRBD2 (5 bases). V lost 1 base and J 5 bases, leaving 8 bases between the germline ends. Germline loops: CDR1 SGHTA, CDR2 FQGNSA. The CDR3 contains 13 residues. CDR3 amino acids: CASSLGELETQYF. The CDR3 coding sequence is TGTGCCAGCAGCTTAGGGGAGCTGGAGACCCAGTACTTC.

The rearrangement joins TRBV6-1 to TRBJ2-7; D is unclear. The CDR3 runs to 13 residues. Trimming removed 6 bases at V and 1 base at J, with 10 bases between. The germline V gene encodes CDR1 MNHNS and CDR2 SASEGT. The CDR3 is CASSLRPSYEQYF. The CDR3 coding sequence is TGTGCCAGCAGCCTCCGACCTTCCTACGAGCAGTACTTC.

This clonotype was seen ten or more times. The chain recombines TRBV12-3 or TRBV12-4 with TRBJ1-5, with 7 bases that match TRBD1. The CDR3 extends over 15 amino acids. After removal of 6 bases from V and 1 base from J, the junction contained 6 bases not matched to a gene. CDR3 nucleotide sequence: TGTGCCAGCAGCCCGGGACAGACGAGCAATCAGCCCCAGCATTTT. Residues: CASSPGQTSNQPQHF.

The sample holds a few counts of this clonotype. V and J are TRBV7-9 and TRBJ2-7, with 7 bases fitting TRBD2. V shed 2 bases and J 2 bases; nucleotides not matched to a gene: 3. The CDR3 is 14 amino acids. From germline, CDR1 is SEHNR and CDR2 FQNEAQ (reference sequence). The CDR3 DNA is TGTGCCAGCAGCTTAAACGGGAGGACCTACGAGCAGTACTTC. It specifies CASSLNGRTYEQYF. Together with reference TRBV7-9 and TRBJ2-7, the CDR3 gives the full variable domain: DTGVSQNPRHKITKRGQNVTFRCDPISEHNRLYWYRQTLGQGPEFLTYFQNEAQLEKSRLLSDRFSAERPKGSFSTLEIQRTEQGDSAMYLCASSLNGRTYEQYFGPGTRLTVT.

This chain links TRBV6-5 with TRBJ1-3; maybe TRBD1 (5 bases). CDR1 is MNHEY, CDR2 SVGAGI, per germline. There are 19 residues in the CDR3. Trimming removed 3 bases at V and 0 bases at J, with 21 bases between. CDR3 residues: CASSYSTATVPRSGNTIYF. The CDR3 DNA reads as TGTGCCAGCAGTTATTCGACAGCGACAGTACCCCGCTCTGGAAACACCATATATTTT.

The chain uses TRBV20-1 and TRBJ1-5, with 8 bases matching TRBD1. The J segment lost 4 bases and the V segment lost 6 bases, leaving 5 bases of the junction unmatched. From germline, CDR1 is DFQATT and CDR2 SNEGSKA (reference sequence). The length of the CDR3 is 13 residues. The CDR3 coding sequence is TGCAGTGCCCTGGGACAGGAAAATCAGCCCCAGCATTTT. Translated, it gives CSALGQENQPQHF.

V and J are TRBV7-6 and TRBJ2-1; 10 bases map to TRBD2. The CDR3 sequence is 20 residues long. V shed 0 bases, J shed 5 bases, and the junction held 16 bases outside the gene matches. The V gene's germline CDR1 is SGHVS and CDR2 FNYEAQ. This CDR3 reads CASSLAYQPSGSPGHNEQFF. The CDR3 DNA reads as TGTGCCAGCAGCTTAGCCTATCAACCTAGCGGGAGTCCGGGGCACAATGAGCAGTTCTTC.

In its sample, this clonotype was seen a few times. The CDR3 sequence is CASSLAVGLALRGTDTQYF. The CDR3 coding sequence is TGTGCCAGCAGTTTAGCCGTGGGACTAGCCCTTCGGGGCACAGATACGCAGTATTTT. This chain uses TRBV12-3 or TRBV12-4 with TRBJ2-3, with TRBD2 identical over 9 bases. There are 19 residues in the CDR3. V gave up 0 bases and J gave up 1 base; unmatched junction bases: 11.

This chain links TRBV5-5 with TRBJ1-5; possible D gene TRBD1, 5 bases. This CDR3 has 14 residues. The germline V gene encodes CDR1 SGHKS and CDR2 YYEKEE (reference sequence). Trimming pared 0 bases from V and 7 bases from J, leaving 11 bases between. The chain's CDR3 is CASSLEAEGQPQHF. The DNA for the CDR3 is TGTGCCAGCAGCTTGGAAGCGGAGGGGCAGCCCCAGCATTTT.

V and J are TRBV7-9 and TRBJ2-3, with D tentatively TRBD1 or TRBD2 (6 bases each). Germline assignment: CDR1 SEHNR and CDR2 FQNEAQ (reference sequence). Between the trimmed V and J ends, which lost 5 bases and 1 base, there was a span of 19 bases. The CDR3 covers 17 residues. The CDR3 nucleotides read TGTGCCAGCAGCCTCCCGACAGGAGGGAGTGGCACAGATACGCAGTATTTT. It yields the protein CASSLPTGGSGTDTQYF.

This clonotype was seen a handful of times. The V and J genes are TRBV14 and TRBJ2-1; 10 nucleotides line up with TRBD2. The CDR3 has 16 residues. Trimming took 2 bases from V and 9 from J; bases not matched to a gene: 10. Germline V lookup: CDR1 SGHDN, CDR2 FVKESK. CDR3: CASSQIAGGGYVEQFF. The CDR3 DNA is TGTGCCAGCAGCCAAATAGCGGGAGGTGGGTACGTTGAGCAGTTCTTC.

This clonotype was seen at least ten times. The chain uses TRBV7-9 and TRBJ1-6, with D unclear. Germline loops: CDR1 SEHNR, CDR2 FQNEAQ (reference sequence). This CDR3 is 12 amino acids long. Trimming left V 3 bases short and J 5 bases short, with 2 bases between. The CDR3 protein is CASSLNNSPLHF. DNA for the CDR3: TGTGCCAGCAGCTTGAATAATTCACCCCTCCACTTT.

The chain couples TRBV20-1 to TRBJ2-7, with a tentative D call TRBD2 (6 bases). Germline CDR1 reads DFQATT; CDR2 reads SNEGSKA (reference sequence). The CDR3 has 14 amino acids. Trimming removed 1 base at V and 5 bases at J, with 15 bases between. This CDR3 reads CSARVDGSRHEQYF. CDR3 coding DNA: TGCAGTGCTAGAGTTGACGGGAGTCGGCACGAGCAGTACTTC.